A selection of T cell receptor beta chains follows, all from one sample in a study of cytomegalovirus exposure and HLA in healthy donors. Some clones are missing from TCRdb's copy, which holds only in-frame ones; the method was immunoSEQ multiplex PCR. The sample lists 95,000 to 110,000 clones; 76% were seen once. Sequenced sample: PBMCs. The source is a man between 18 and 35 years old in good health and CMV-seronegative. Each CDR3 is given with its conserved first and last residue. Fields, in order: V gene, clone size, J gene, D gene, CDR3 DNA, CDR3 protein. A D gene is named only where the DNA matches it firmly. Some rows have no size entry. The others give once, few or many, or a class for an expanded clone.

v_call: TRBV5-4
clone_size: NA
j_call: TRBJ2-7
d_call: TRBD1
cdr3_nt: TGTGCCAGCAGCTTGGAGGGGACAGGGGTCTACGAGCAGTACTTC
cdr3_aa: CASSLEGTGVYEQYF

v_call: TRBV7-9
clone_size: NA
j_call: TRBJ1-2
d_call: NA
cdr3_nt: TGTGCCAGCAGCCCCAGCGATGGCTACACCTTC
cdr3_aa: CASSPSDGYTF

v_call: TRBV5-6
clone_size: once
j_call: TRBJ1-6
d_call: NA
cdr3_nt: TGTGCCAGCAGCTTGGACGGGGTCCGCTCACCCCTCCACTTT
cdr3_aa: CASSLDGVRSPLHF

v_call: TRBV28
clone_size: NA
j_call: TRBJ2-5
d_call: NA
cdr3_nt: TGTGCCAGCAGTTTAGTCGGAGATTTAGATAGAAGGGAGACCCAGTACTTC
cdr3_aa: CASSLVGDLDRRETQYF

v_call: TRBV29-1
clone_size: NA
j_call: TRBJ2-4
d_call: NA
cdr3_nt: TGCAGCGTTATGTCCCGCATTCAGTACTTC
cdr3_aa: CSVMSRIQYF

v_call: TRBV7-8
clone_size: few
j_call: TRBJ1-1
d_call: TRBD1
cdr3_nt: TGTGCCAGCAGCTTAGCGCAGGTAGGGACAGGGGGCCAGAATGAAGCTTTCTTT
cdr3_aa: CASSLAQVGTGGQNEAFF

v_call: TRBV6-5
clone_size: few
j_call: TRBJ1-1
d_call: NA
cdr3_nt: TGTGCCAGCAGTTACACGGGGGACCTCTTGAACACTGAAGCTTTCTTT
cdr3_aa: CASSYTGDLLNTEAFF

v_call: TRBV5-6
clone_size: NA
j_call: TRBJ1-6
d_call: TRBD1
cdr3_nt: TGTGCCAGCAGCTCCGGGACAGGGGAAAATTCACCCCTCCACTTT
cdr3_aa: CASSSGTGENSPLHF

v_call: TRBV29-1
clone_size: NA
j_call: TRBJ2-3
d_call: TRBD2
cdr3_nt: TGCAGCGTTGAACGAAGCGGGGGGGCCGGCACAGATACGCAGTATTTT
cdr3_aa: CSVERSGGAGTDTQYF

v_call: TRBV11-2
clone_size: NA
j_call: TRBJ2-7
d_call: NA
cdr3_nt: TGTGCCAGCAGCCGAAAACCCGGGGAGGATCGCGAGCAGTACTTC
cdr3_aa: CASSRKPGEDREQYF

v_call: TRBV5-1
clone_size: NA
j_call: TRBJ2-3
d_call: NA
cdr3_nt: TGCGCCAGCAGCTCAGCTTTGAGAGGCGGGGATCCAGATACGCAGTATTTT
cdr3_aa: CASSSALRGGDPDTQYF

v_call: TRBV29-1
clone_size: NA
j_call: TRBJ1-6
d_call: NA
cdr3_nt: TGCAGCGCCCGGGACTCCTATAATTCACCCCTCCACTTT
cdr3_aa: CSARDSYNSPLHF

v_call: TRBV9
clone_size: NA
j_call: TRBJ1-2
d_call: NA
cdr3_nt: TGTGCCAGCAGCGTTAGGGCAGGGTATAACTATGGCTACACCTTC
cdr3_aa: CASSVRAGYNYGYTF

v_call: TRBV28
clone_size: once
j_call: TRBJ1-1
d_call: TRBD1
cdr3_nt: TGTGCCAGCAAGGGACAGGATCGTTCTGGTGAAGCTTTCTTT
cdr3_aa: CASKGQDRSGEAFF

v_call: TRBV28
clone_size: few
j_call: TRBJ2-7
d_call: NA
cdr3_nt: TGTGCCAGCAGTCCGACAGCCCAACGCTACGAGCAGTACTTC
cdr3_aa: CASSPTAQRYEQYF

v_call: TRBV7-2
clone_size: NA
j_call: TRBJ1-2
d_call: NA
cdr3_nt: TGTGCCAGCAGCTTAGTGCGGACAGCTAACTATGGCTACACCTTC
cdr3_aa: CASSLVRTANYGYTF

v_call: TRBV10-3
clone_size: NA
j_call: TRBJ2-3
d_call: TRBD2
cdr3_nt: TGTGCCATCGATCGGGGGGGGGATACGCAGTATTTT
cdr3_aa: CAIDRGGDTQYF

v_call: TRBV18
clone_size: NA
j_call: TRBJ1-4
d_call: TRBD1
cdr3_nt: TGTGCCAGCTCCGGGACAGCTAATGAAAAACTGTTTTTT
cdr3_aa: CASSGTANEKLFF

v_call: TRBV11-2
clone_size: NA
j_call: TRBJ1-2
d_call: TRBD1
cdr3_nt: TGTGCCAGCAGCTCAAGACAGGGGGTCCTTGGTGGCTACACCTTC
cdr3_aa: CASSSRQGVLGGYTF

v_call: TRBV7-6
clone_size: NA
j_call: TRBJ1-1
d_call: NA
cdr3_nt: TGTGCCAGCAGACGAGCCGGGTTTGACACTGAAGCTTTCTTT
cdr3_aa: CASRRAGFDTEAFF

v_call: TRBV19
clone_size: NA
j_call: TRBJ2-3
d_call: NA
cdr3_nt: TGTGCCAGTAGTACGGCAAGCGGTACGCAGTATTTT
cdr3_aa: CASSTASGTQYF

v_call: TRBV5-4
clone_size: few
j_call: TRBJ1-1
d_call: TRBD1
cdr3_nt: TGTGCCAGCAGCATGCCGGGACAGGGGAATGAAGCTTTCTTT
cdr3_aa: CASSMPGQGNEAFF

v_call: TRBV5-6
clone_size: many
j_call: TRBJ2-3
d_call: TRBD2
cdr3_nt: TGTGCCAGCAGCTTGCTCTCTAGCGGGGGGAATTTT
cdr3_aa: CASSLLSSGGNF

v_call: TRBV28
clone_size: NA
j_call: TRBJ2-2
d_call: TRBD1
cdr3_nt: TGTGCCATCCCACAGGGGTCGGCGAACACCGGGGAGCTGTTTTTT
cdr3_aa: CAIPQGSANTGELFF

v_call: TRBV19
clone_size: NA
j_call: TRBJ2-1
d_call: TRBD1
cdr3_nt: TGTGCCAGTAGCCTTAGACAGGGGCGTTACAATGAGCAGTTCTTC
cdr3_aa: CASSLRQGRYNEQFF

v_call: TRBV15
clone_size: NA
j_call: TRBJ2-5
d_call: NA
cdr3_nt: TGTGCCACCAGCAGAGATCTTGTGGGGCAGACCCAGTACTTC
cdr3_aa: CATSRDLVGQTQYF

v_call: TRBV2
clone_size: NA
j_call: TRBJ1-6
d_call: NA
cdr3_nt: TGTGCCAGCAGTGAATGGGAGAAAGACGGTTCACCCCTCCACTTT
cdr3_aa: CASSEWEKDGSPLHF

v_call: TRBV27
clone_size: NA
j_call: TRBJ1-1
d_call: NA
cdr3_nt: TGTGCCAGCAGTTCCACCAGTGTGAACACTGAAGCTTTCTTT
cdr3_aa: CASSSTSVNTEAFF

v_call: TRBV2
clone_size: NA
j_call: TRBJ2-5
d_call: TRBD1
cdr3_nt: TGTGCCAGCAGTGATCTCGACAGGGGGGAGACCCAGTACTTC
cdr3_aa: CASSDLDRGETQYF

v_call: TRBV2
clone_size: NA
j_call: TRBJ2-3
d_call: TRBD2
cdr3_nt: TGTGCCAGCAGTCGACTAGCGGGGGGGTCAGATACGCAGTATTTT
cdr3_aa: CASSRLAGGSDTQYF

v_call: TRBV10-3
clone_size: NA
j_call: TRBJ2-4
d_call: TRBD2
cdr3_nt: TGTGCCATCAGTGGGGGGGCGGGGGGAGCCAAAAACATTCAGTACTTC
cdr3_aa: CAISGGAGGAKNIQYF

v_call: TRBV19
clone_size: NA
j_call: TRBJ1-4
d_call: NA
cdr3_nt: TGTGCCAGTAGCGACACAGCAACTAATGAAAAACTGTTTTTT
cdr3_aa: CASSDTATNEKLFF

v_call: TRBV4-3
clone_size: NA
j_call: TRBJ1-6
d_call: TRBD1
cdr3_nt: TGCGCCAGCAGCCAACTTGGACAGGGGTTATCACCCCTCCACTTT
cdr3_aa: CASSQLGQGLSPLHF

v_call: TRBV9
clone_size: NA
j_call: TRBJ1-6
d_call: TRBD1
cdr3_nt: TGTGCCAGCAGCGGGACAGGGCCTAATTCACCCCTCCACTTT
cdr3_aa: CASSGTGPNSPLHF

v_call: TRBV9
clone_size: few
j_call: TRBJ1-1
d_call: NA
cdr3_nt: TGTGCCAGCAGCGTAGCAGGGGAAGGGATCACTGAAGCTTTCTTT
cdr3_aa: CASSVAGEGITEAFF

v_call: TRBV5-1
clone_size: few
j_call: TRBJ2-7
d_call: TRBD2
cdr3_nt: TGCGCCAGCAGCTTCCAACCCGGACTAGCGGGAGTACTCTACGAGCAGTACTTC
cdr3_aa: CASSFQPGLAGVLYEQYF

v_call: TRBV7-9
clone_size: once
j_call: TRBJ2-7
d_call: TRBD1
cdr3_nt: TGTTCCAGCAGCTTATTACCGGGACAGGGCAACGAGCAGTACTTC
cdr3_aa: CSSSLLPGQGNEQYF

v_call: TRBV2
clone_size: NA
j_call: TRBJ1-2
d_call: TRBD1
cdr3_nt: TGTGCCAGCACAATCAGGGGGCGGCGTGGCTACACCTTC
cdr3_aa: CASTIRGRRGYTF

v_call: TRBV18
clone_size: NA
j_call: TRBJ1-2
d_call: NA
cdr3_nt: TGTGCCAGCTCACCACCGGGAGCCTTGGGGGGAAGCTACACCTTC
cdr3_aa: CASSPPGALGGSYTF

v_call: TRBV5-4
clone_size: NA
j_call: TRBJ2-2
d_call: TRBD1
cdr3_nt: TGTGCCAGCAGCCCACGACAGGGGGCAACCGGGGAGCTGTTTTTT
cdr3_aa: CASSPRQGATGELFF

v_call: TRBV2
clone_size: NA
j_call: TRBJ2-5
d_call: NA
cdr3_nt: TGTGCCAGCAGTACCCTACAGGCCCAGGGGCGGTGGGGAGAGACCCAGTACTTC
cdr3_aa: CASSTLQAQGRWGETQYF

v_call: TRBV15
clone_size: NA
j_call: TRBJ2-3
d_call: NA
cdr3_nt: TGTGCCACCAGCTTGGACAGCGGCACAGATACGCAGTATTTT
cdr3_aa: CATSLDSGTDTQYF

v_call: TRBV5-4
clone_size: few
j_call: TRBJ2-2
d_call: NA
cdr3_nt: TGTGCCAGCAGCTTGGTCTCGAGTCCCGGGGAGCTGTTTTTT
cdr3_aa: CASSLVSSPGELFF

v_call: TRBV7-9
clone_size: NA
j_call: TRBJ2-7
d_call: TRBD2
cdr3_nt: TGTGCCAGCAGCTTACGGGGCGGGGGGGTCTCCTACGAGCAGTACTTC
cdr3_aa: CASSLRGGGVSYEQYF

v_call: TRBV7-2
clone_size: NA
j_call: TRBJ2-7
d_call: TRBD1
cdr3_nt: TGTGCCAGCAGCGGGGACAGTTTTTCCTACGAGCAGTACTTC
cdr3_aa: CASSGDSFSYEQYF